The TCR beta chain under discussion was sequenced for a study of regulatory T cells in long-lasting Graves disease. Study observations and caveats: New patients shared roughly 1,000 public clonotypes, and persistent patients shared more, with under 3,500.

Time point defined: persistent/refractory GD, antithyroid drugs over 5 years with positive TRAb. TCR sequences were obtained from RNA taken from PBMCs. This clonotype has at least ten counts. What it recognizes is unknown. Between the trimmed V and J ends, which lost 7 bases and 6 bases, there was a span of 15 bases. CDR1 MDHEN and CDR2 SYDVKM come from the germline V gene. There are 13 residues in the CDR3. Both iRepertoire HTBI primers and Arm-PCR of CDR3 regions were used to build the TCR beta libraries. TCRdb re-called the multiplex PCR reads with MiXCR, one entry per CDR3 protein. The repertoire includes 400,000 to 500,000 distinct CDR3 sequences, about 22% of them detected once, and roughly 6.9% sits in the top ten.

The chain is built from TRBV28 and TRBJ1-1; TRBD1 is a possible D gene (5 bases). The TCR originated in a female donor with Graves disease. The source material was peripheral blood mononuclear cells (PBMCs), sampled when the disease was refractory, from a patient treated with antithyroid drugs. CDR3 nucleotides: TGTGCCAGCAACCGCTCTTGGGGCGCTGAAGCTTTCTTT. This translates into CASNRSWGAEAFF.